This TCR beta chain was profiled in a study of CD8+ T cells in alopecia areata. This clone has just one count. Its target is not known. Trimming left V 5 bases short and J 7 bases short, with 17 bases between. This CDR3 contains 13 residues. The germline V gene encodes CDR1 GTSNPN and CDR2 SVGIG (reference sequence). Researchers took lesional scalp punch biopsies and peripheral blood from people who were alopecia areata patients. Sequencing relied on a cDNA template that was reverse transcribed from extracted RNA. Sequencing was performed with immunoSEQ multiplex PCR; in TCRdb, only in-frame clones are kept and a portion is missing. The sample consists of about 150,000 clones, around three fifths of them appearing once. Study-level findings and limits: The study also sequences resident alphabeta T cells of normal skin in scalp samples.

The chain employs TRBV30 and TRBJ2-5, with TRBD1 as a possible D gene (7 bases). The sequences come from CD4+ T cells sorted from blood, collected at week 0. The TCR comes from a human donor with alopecia areata. CDR3 nucleotide sequence: TGTGCCTGGGACAGGGACTCGCCTCGGACCCAGTACTTC. Its protein is CAWDRDSPRTQYF.